The next 3 T cell receptor beta chains were all read from a single sample in a study of shared clonotypes between healthy human individuals. Some clones are missing from TCRdb's copy, which holds only in-frame ones; the method was immunoSEQ multiplex PCR. The sample consists of a few million clones, more than 80% of them appearing once. Sequenced material: naive CD4+ T cells sorted from blood. Subset defined: CD45RA+ positively selected. All receptors derive from a man aged 18 to 30 in good health.

The DNA of the CDR3 is TGTGCCAGCAGCGTAGAGGGACAGGGCACCTCACCCCTCCACTTT. It encodes CASSVEGQGTSPLHF. The chain uses TRBV9 and TRBJ1-6; 9 bases are shared with TRBD1. Trimming took 0 bases from V and 10 from J; bases not matched to a gene: 5. CDR1 is SGDLS and CDR2 is YYNGEE in the germline V gene. CDR3 length equals 15 residues.

V gene TRBV15 combines with J gene TRBJ2-7, with 8 positions matching TRBD2. With V trimmed by 0 bases and J by 0 bases, 10 bases remained unmatched. The CDR3 totals 18 residues. Germline V gene data show CDR1 as LNHNV and CDR2 as YYDKDF (reference sequence). Written as DNA, the CDR3 is TGTGCCACCAGCAGAGATAGCGGCGGGAGGACTAGCTCCTACGAGCAGTACTTC. It encodes CATSRDSGGRTSSYEQYF.

On this clone itself: The sample holds other DNA sequences that translate to the same CDR3. The chain couples TRBV5-1 to TRBJ1-2, with unresolved D. CDR1 SGHRS and CDR2 YFSETQ come from the germline V gene. The CDR3 has 13 residues. V was trimmed by 0 bases and J by 3 bases, leaving 6 bases between them. CDR3 nucleotide sequence: TGCGCCAGCAGCTTGGAGGCGGACTATGGCTACACCTTC. This translates into CASSLEADYGYTF.